This T cell receptor beta chain was profiled in a study of shared clonotypes between healthy human individuals. Libraries were prepared by immunoSEQ multiplex PCR; TCRdb keeps only in-frame clonotypes and omits some of them. The sample carries about 1.5 million clones, 95% to 99% recorded once. Healthy and HIV-negative, the adult donors had no recent acute infections or vaccinations. About this clone: This CDR3 is also generated by other DNA sequences in the sample.

The V end lost 4 bases, the J end lost 0 bases, and 11 bases lay between the germline ends. The CDR3 runs 14 residues. The germline CDR1 and CDR2 sequences are SGDLS and YYNGEE. The chain joins TRBV9 to TRBJ2-7; the D gene is possibly TRBD2 (6 bases). Material for sequencing was naive CD4+ T cells sorted from blood. Documented subset: CD45RA+ positively selected. The TCR sequence derives from a man aged 25-45 years in good health. CDR3: CASSPRTTSYEQYF. The CDR3 DNA reads TGTGCCAGCAGCCCACGGACTACCTCCTACGAGCAGTACTTC.